One and the same sample provided the 7 T cell receptor beta chains below, sequenced in a study of blood T cell repertoires in COVID-19. Here immunoSEQ multiplex PCR was the method, and the copy in TCRdb shows in-frame clones only, minus some. The table has 200,000 to 250,000 clones, approximately 90% seen once. Sequenced sample: PBMCs or T cells enriched from blood (not recorded which). The receptor set was obtained from a man in his thirties or forties who had recovered from COVID-19.

In this sample, this clone turned up many times. The chain employs TRBV3-1 (or the pseudogene TRBV3-2) and TRBJ2-1; the match to TRBD2 covers 9 bases. Germline assignment: CDR1 LGHDT and CDR2 YNNKEL (reference sequence). The CDR3 is 14 residues long. The V and J ends lost 4 bases and 7 bases, in that order; junction bases with no gene match: 5. The CDR3 sequence: CASSLRLADNEQFF. The CDR3 bases are TGTGCCAGCAGCCTCAGACTAGCGGATAATGAGCAGTTCTTC.

This clone was seen once. The same CDR3 can be traced to other DNA sequences in this sample. The V call is TRBV5-1, the J call TRBJ1-3; 9 bases align to TRBD1. CDR3 length: 15 amino acids. Germline V gene lookup returns CDR1 SGHRS and CDR2 YFSETQ. V lost 0 bases and J lost 3; bases outside the gene matches: 1. The CDR3 here is CASSLEGQGGNTIYF. Here the CDR3 DNA reads TGCGCCAGCAGCTTGGAGGGACAGGGTGGAAACACCATATATTTT.

The chain joins TRBV7-9 to TRBJ2-1; possibly TRBD2 for D (6 bases). The CDR3 is made up of 12 amino acids. V gave up 2 bases and J gave up 10 bases, with 9 bases separating them. Germline CDR1 reads SEHNR; CDR2 reads FQNEAQ (reference sequence). CDR3 protein: CASSLLAHEQFF. DNA for the CDR3: TGTGCCAGCAGCTTACTAGCGCACGAGCAGTTCTTC.

V usage is TRBV2 and J usage is TRBJ2-7; 7 nucleotides line up with TRBD1. CDR1 and CDR2 (germline): SNHLY, FYNNEI. V dropped 6 bases and J dropped 6; count of bases not matched to a gene: 5. The CDR3 spans 12 residues. The CDR3 reads CASRPTGTEQYF. The CDR3 bases are TGTGCCAGCAGACCGACAGGGACCGAGCAGTACTTC.

The rearrangement joins TRBV4-1 to TRBJ1-1; 7 bases are a match to TRBD1. J lost 0 bases, V lost 4 bases, and 23 bases had no gene match. Per germline, CDR1 MGHRA and CDR2 YSYEKL. The CDR3 has 21 residues. DNA for the CDR3: TGCGCCAGCAGCCGCGAAACACCGACAGGGTTGGGTGTAGTCATGAACACTGAAGCTTTCTTT. Protein: CASSRETPTGLGVVMNTEAFF.

The chain links TRBV5-1 to TRBJ2-1; D possibly corresponds to TRBD2 (6 bases). V lost 0 bases and J lost 9, with 10 bases in between. CDR3 length: 13 amino acids. CDR1 and CDR2 from the germline V gene are SGHRS and YFSETQ. Written as DNA, the CDR3 is TGCGCCAGCAGCTTGGCCACGGAGGGTGAGCAGTTCTTC. Encoded protein: CASSLATEGEQFF.

The gene calls are TRBV20-1 and TRBJ1-2; no definite D call. The CDR3 is 14 amino acids. The V and J ends lost 3 bases and 5 bases respectively, with 16 bases between them. Germline lookup yields CDR1 DFQATT and CDR2 SNEGSKA (reference sequence). The CDR3 DNA follows: TGCAGTGCTAGTCCCTTTGGGCCGCAGTATGGCTACACCTTC. It specifies CSASPFGPQYGYTF.